Presented here are 21 T cell receptor beta chains from one specimen sequenced in a study of shared clonotypes between healthy human individuals. Profiling relied on immunoSEQ multiplex PCR, and the TCRdb table lists in-frame clones only, not all of them. The sample carries about 380,000 clones, 90% to 98% recorded once. Sequencing was done on a sample of memory CD8+ T cells sorted from blood. As for subset: CD45RO+ cells pooled with CCR7-negative TemRA cells. The receptor set was obtained from a man under 40 in good health.

The gene calls are TRBV27 and TRBJ2-2; D might be TRBD2 (6 bases). V dropped 3 bases and J dropped 1 base, with 6 bases sitting between them. The CDR3 has 14 residues. The germline gives CDR1 MNHEY, CDR2 SMNVEV (reference sequence). Written as DNA, the CDR3 is TGTGCCAGCAGTTTGCGGGAGAACACCGGGGAGCTGTTTTTT. Its protein product is CASSLRENTGELFF.

The chain uses TRBV5-1 and TRBJ2-2, with D tentatively TRBD1 (6 bases). CDR3 length: 14 amino acids. Trimming stripped 0 bases from V and 4 bases from J, with 7 bases between. Per the germline V gene, CDR1 is SGHRS and CDR2 is YFSETQ. DNA of the CDR3: TGCGCCAGCAGCTTGGCCAGGGGCACCGGGGAGCTGTTTTTT. It translates to CASSLARGTGELFF.

V and J are TRBV2 and TRBJ1-2, with TRBD1 identical over 10 bases. V lost 4 bases to trimming and J lost 4 bases; unmatched junction nucleotides: 6. Germline CDR1 SNHLY, CDR2 FYNNEI. The CDR3 runs 15 residues. CDR3 amino acids: CASSGRDRGSYGYTF. CDR3 sequence (DNA): TGTGCCAGCAGTGGCCGGGACAGGGGTAGCTATGGCTACACCTTC.

The count of this clone is one. The chain recombines TRBV10-3 with TRBJ1-2, with 12 bases aligning to TRBD1. The germline V gene has CDR1 ENHRY and CDR2 SYGVKD. This CDR3 comprises 14 residues. The V segment lost 4 bases and the J segment 8 bases; nucleotides outside the gene matches: 5. The CDR3 spells CAISVGTGGEGYTF. CDR3 DNA sequence: TGTGCCATCAGTGTAGGGACAGGGGGCGAAGGCTACACCTTC.

This clone was seen a single time. The genes are TRBV7-9 and TRBJ2-1; 9 positions match TRBD1. The V gene end was trimmed by 3 bases and the J gene end by 2 bases; junction bases not matched to a gene: 8. There are 17 residues in the CDR3. Germline values: CDR1 SEHNR, CDR2 FQNEAQ (reference sequence). The CDR3 reads CASSFSGTGFPYNEQFF. For the CDR3, the DNA is TGTGCCAGCAGCTTTTCCGGGACAGGGTTTCCCTACAATGAGCAGTTCTTC.

As to this clone: One end of the junction fails to match germline, which may point to a read error. CDR3 protein: CASSLTTRANTQYF. CDR3 nucleotide sequence: TGTGCTAGCAGCTTGACGACGAGAGCGAATACGCAGTATTTT. The rearrangement joins TRBV7-7 to TRBJ2-3; no clear D. The CDR3 extends over 14 amino acids. Per germline, CDR1 SSHAT and CDR2 FNYEAQ (reference sequence).

The chain has TRBV30 and TRBJ2-2, with TRBD2 identical over 13 bases. The ends lost 4 bases at V and 6 bases at J; junction bases unmatched: 20. Per the germline V gene, CDR1 is GTSNPN and CDR2 is SVGIG (reference sequence). CDR3 length: 20 amino acids. In DNA, the CDR3 is TGTGCCTGGACAACCCCGTGGGGACTAGCGGGGAGGGGAAGGCCCGGGGAGCTGTTTTTT. It encodes CAWTTPWGLAGRGRPGELFF.

The gene calls are TRBV18 and TRBJ1-1, with D uncertain. Germline V gene data show CDR1 as KGHSH and CDR2 as LQKENI. V was clipped by 1 base and J by 5 bases, with 8 bases between them. The CDR3 is 13 residues long. Written as DNA, the CDR3 is TGTGCCAGCTCACCACAACTGGGGACTGAAGCTTTCTTT. Amino acids: CASSPQLGTEAFF.

The chain joins TRBV30 to TRBJ2-7; D is tentatively TRBD1 or TRBD2 (5 bases each). Germline V gene lookup returns CDR1 GTSNPN and CDR2 SVGIG (reference sequence). This CDR3 is built from 11 residues. V lost 1 base to trimming and J lost 6 bases, with 7 bases between them. CDR3 sequence reads: CAWSGGSEQYF. The CDR3, as DNA: TGTGCCTGGAGTGGGGGGAGCGAGCAGTACTTC.

This chain connects TRBV10-3 to TRBJ1-2; D perhaps matches TRBD1 (6 bases). Trimming cost V 6 bases and J 2 bases, with 10 bases left between them. This CDR3 is built from 13 residues. CDR1 and CDR2 from the germline V gene are ENHRY and SYGVKD. CDR3 bases: TGTGCCATCAGCTCCGGGACAAACTATGGCTACACCTTC. Protein sequence: CAISSGTNYGYTF.

The chain recombines TRBV18 with TRBJ2-4, with TRBD2 as a possible D gene (6 bases). Trimming removed 5 bases from V and 0 bases from J, with 14 bases in between. The germline CDR1 and CDR2 sequences are KGHSH and LQKENI. The CDR3 has 16 amino acids. CDR3: CASSDRELLAKNIQYF. The CDR3 DNA follows: TGTGCCAGCTCAGATCGGGAGCTCCTAGCCAAAAACATTCAGTACTTC.

The chain recombines TRBV18 with TRBJ1-1, with D uncertain. Trimming shortened V by 1 base and J by 1 base, and 10 bases separated the two germline ends. Germline lookup yields CDR1 KGHSH and CDR2 LQKENI. CDR3 length: 15 amino acids. CDR3 amino acids: CASSPRREANTEAFF. For the CDR3, the DNA is TGTGCCAGCTCACCACGGAGAGAGGCGAACACTGAAGCTTTCTTT.

There are a few counts of this clone. J is TRBJ1-1 and V is TRBV9; D gene uncertain. The germline V gene encodes CDR1 SGDLS and CDR2 YYNGEE. V lost 0 bases and J lost 8, with 11 bases in between. This CDR3 contains 13 residues. Here the CDR3 DNA reads TGTGCCAGCAGCGTAGGGAGAGGCGGAGAAGCTTTCTTT. Encoded protein: CASSVGRGGEAFF.

This sequence joins TRBV6-7 and TRBJ2-2, with 12 positions matching TRBD2. TRBV6-7 is marked as an open reading frame, function uncertain. There are 16 residues in the CDR3. V dropped 4 bases and J dropped 4; count of bases not matched to a gene: 4. The CDR3 DNA sequence: TGTGCCAGCAGTTGTCTAGCGGGAGGGTTCACCGGGGAGCTGTTTTTT. Protein sequence: CASSCLAGGFTGELFF.

This chain uses TRBV7-3 with TRBJ2-3, with no clear D. V dropped 4 bases and J dropped 2 bases, with 13 bases sitting between them. CDR3 length: 15 amino acids. Germline CDR1 is SGHTA and CDR2 is FQGTGA. The CDR3 DNA sequence: TGTGCCAGCAGCTCGTCCGCCGCCCTCACAGATACGCAGTATTTT. It encodes CASSSSAALTDTQYF.

V is TRBV5-4 and J is TRBJ2-2; 8 bases fit TRBD1. The CDR3 totals 15 residues. Per the germline V gene, CDR1 is SGHNT and CDR2 is YYREEE (reference sequence). J lost 5 bases, V lost 4 bases, and 7 bases had no gene match. This chain's CDR3 is CASSIGQGKTGELFF. Written as DNA, the CDR3 is TGTGCCAGCAGCATCGGACAGGGCAAGACCGGGGAGCTGTTTTTT.

The CDR3 region is CASSELASGTQYF. As DNA, the CDR3 is TGCGCCAGCAGTGAGTTGGCTAGCGGTACGCAGTATTTT. The V and J genes are TRBV10-2 and TRBJ2-3, with 7 bases aligning to TRBD2. CDR1 is WSHSY and CDR2 is SAAADI in the germline V gene. V was clipped by 1 base and J by 8 bases; unmatched bases: 3. CDR3 length equals 13 residues.

V gene TRBV4-2 combines with J gene TRBJ2-7, with TRBD2 identical over 14 bases. Trimming removed 4 bases from V and 4 bases from J; junction bases left unmatched: 6. The CDR3 covers 16 residues. CDR1 and CDR2 from the germline V gene are LGHNA and YNFKEQ. The CDR3 DNA reads as TGTGCCAGCAGCCCCCGACTAGCGGGAGGGGGGTACGAGCAGTACTTC. Encoded protein: CASSPRLAGGGYEQYF.

This clone was seen just once. V gene TRBV5-4 combines with J gene TRBJ2-7; 9 bases agree with TRBD1. The CDR3 is 15 amino acids. From germline, CDR1 is SGHNT and CDR2 YYREEE (reference sequence). After removal of 0 bases from V and 2 bases from J, the junction contained 3 bases not matched to a gene. The chain's CDR3 is CASSLAGTGTYEQYF. CDR3 coding DNA: TGTGCCAGCAGCTTGGCTGGGACAGGGACCTACGAGCAGTACTTC.

The chain links TRBV5-4 to TRBJ2-3, with 9 bases lining up with TRBD2. With V trimmed by 1 base and J by 2 bases, 2 bases remained unmatched. The germline V gene has CDR1 SGHNT and CDR2 YYREEE (reference sequence). This CDR3 has 15 residues. CDR3 loop: CASSLRTSATDTQYF. The CDR3 bases are TGTGCCAGCAGCTTGCGGACTAGCGCCACAGATACGCAGTATTTT.

This chain uses TRBV30 with TRBJ1-3; TRBD1 is a possible D gene (5 bases). Germline CDR1 is GTSNPN and CDR2 is SVGIG (reference sequence). The CDR3 sequence is 15 residues long. Deletions cut 7 bases from V and 2 bases from J, with 18 bases between. The CDR3 region has the DNA TGTGCCTCAGCAAGCGGGGGAGGGCCTGGAAACACCATATATTTT. It is translated as CASASGGGPGNTIYF.